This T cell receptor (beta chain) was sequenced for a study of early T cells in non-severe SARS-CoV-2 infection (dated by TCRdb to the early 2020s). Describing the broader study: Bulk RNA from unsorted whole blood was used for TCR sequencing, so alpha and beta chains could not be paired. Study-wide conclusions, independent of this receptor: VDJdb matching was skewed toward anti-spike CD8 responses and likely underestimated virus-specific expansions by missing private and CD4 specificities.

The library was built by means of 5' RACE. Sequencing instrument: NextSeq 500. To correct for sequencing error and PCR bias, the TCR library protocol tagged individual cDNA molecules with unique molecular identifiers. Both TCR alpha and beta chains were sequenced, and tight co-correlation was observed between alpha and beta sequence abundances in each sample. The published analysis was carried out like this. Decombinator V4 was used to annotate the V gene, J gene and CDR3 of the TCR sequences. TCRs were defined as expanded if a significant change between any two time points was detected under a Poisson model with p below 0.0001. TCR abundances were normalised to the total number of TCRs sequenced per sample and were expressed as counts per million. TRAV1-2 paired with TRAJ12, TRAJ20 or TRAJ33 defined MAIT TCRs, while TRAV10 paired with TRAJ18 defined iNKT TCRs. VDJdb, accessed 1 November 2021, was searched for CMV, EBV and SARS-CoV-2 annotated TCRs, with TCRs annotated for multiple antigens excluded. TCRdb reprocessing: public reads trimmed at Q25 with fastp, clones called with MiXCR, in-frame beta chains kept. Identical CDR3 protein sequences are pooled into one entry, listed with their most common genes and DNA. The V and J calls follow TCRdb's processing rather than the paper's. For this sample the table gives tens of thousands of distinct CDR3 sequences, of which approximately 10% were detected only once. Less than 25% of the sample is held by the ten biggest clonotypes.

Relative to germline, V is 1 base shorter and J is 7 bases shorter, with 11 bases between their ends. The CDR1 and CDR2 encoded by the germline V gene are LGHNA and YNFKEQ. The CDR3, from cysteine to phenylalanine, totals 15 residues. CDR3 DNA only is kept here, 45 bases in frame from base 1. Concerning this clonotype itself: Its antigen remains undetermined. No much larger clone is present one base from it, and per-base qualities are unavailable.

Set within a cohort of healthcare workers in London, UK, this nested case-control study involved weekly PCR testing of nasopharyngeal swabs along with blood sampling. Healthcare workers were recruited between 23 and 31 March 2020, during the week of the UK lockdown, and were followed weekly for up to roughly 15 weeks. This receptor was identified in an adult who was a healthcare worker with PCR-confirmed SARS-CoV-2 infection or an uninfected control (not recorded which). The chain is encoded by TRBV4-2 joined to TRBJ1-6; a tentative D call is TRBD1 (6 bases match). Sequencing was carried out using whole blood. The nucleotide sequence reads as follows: TGTGCCAGCAGCCAAGTATGGGGGGGCAATTCACCCCTCCACTTT. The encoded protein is CASSQVWGGNSPLHF.